This T cell receptor (beta chain) stems from a study of beta chain features in type 1 diabetes (dated by TCRdb to between 2018 and 2020). About the investigation overall: Mean age, gender distribution, total cell number and subset yield did not differ between patients and healthy donors. A total of roughly 100 million sorted cells were examined across all samples, and RNA yield correlated strongly with the number of cells per subset. In the study, recently diagnosed type 1 diabetes patients and matched healthy donors were compared on the TCRB repertoires of their sorted circulating CD4+ T cell subsets. Regulatory and stem cell-like memory subsets were obtained from only 8 patients and roughly 8 healthy donors, while naive and central memory subsets were obtained from all 28 donors. Results and caveats for the whole study, not just this receptor: Shorter templates might be favored by PCR, yet because patient and control samples were amplified and corrected together, any such skew would affect both groups equally. Because cDNA rather than genomic DNA was sequenced, highly expressing activated cells could have been over-represented, although no difference in activation and CD3 levels was found between groups. Fewer insertions and more nucleotide deletions at VDJ recombination sites were observed in patients with type 1 diabetes, implying thymic rearrangement abnormalities. Naive, central memory and regulatory TCRB repertoires appeared more similar among patients than among healthy donors. In all four CD4+ subsets, TCRB CDR3 length was moderately but significantly shorter in type 1 diabetes patients. Because small numbers of individuals were included in the HLA sub-analyses, any influence of HLA type on TCRB rearrangement was left unresolved.

The germline V gene yields MGHRA for CDR1 and YSYEKL for CDR2. Spanning cysteine to phenylalanine, the CDR3 consists of 16 amino acids. Of all the DNA, just the CDR3 is kept, 48 bases in frame from base 1. V loses 1 base of germline sequence and J loses 3 bases, and the interval between the two ends is 14 bases. A single peripheral blood draw of about 116 mL on average was collected from each donor into heparinised tubes. Using a panel that included CD45RO, CCR7, CD25, CD127, CD95 and CD27, naive, central memory, regulatory and stem cell-like memory CD4+ T cells were sorted on a BD FACSAria II. A purity above 95% was achieved for all sorted populations. PBMCs were isolated right away by Lymphoprep density gradient centrifugation and were stained directly, without culture. So that batch effects would be minimized, each experiment stained and sorted samples in pairs, pairing one healthy donor with one patient.

The High Capacity cDNA Reverse Transcription Kit was used to reverse transcribe all of the isolated RNA, meaning that expressed TCRB transcripts were what got sequenced. Naive, central memory and regulatory T cell samples underwent deep immunoSEQ sequencing, averaging about 3.57 million total reads per sample. Sorted cells were lysed in RLT buffer, and RNA was extracted using DNase-treated RNeasy Micro or Mini kits according to cell number. Each cell subset was processed on its own to prevent cross-contamination, while patient and healthy donor samples were processed together. The immunoSEQ multiplex PCR was used to amplify TCRB sequences from cDNA, generating 87-bp fragments that spanned the CDR3 region. The amplicons were sequenced using the Illumina HiSeq platform. The authors processed their data as follows. Synthetic template baselines were used to correct PCR bias computationally, reads within Hamming distance 2 were collapsed, and singletons that could not be merged were discarded. Reads were aligned to IMGT to assign V, D and J genes, CDR3 length, and insertions or deletions at six rearrangement sites. Within each subset, clonotype counts were normalized to sorted cell number, and only after that were true diversity and Gini coefficients computed with the tcR R package. Repertoire sharing was quantified using the overlap coefficient calculated on TCRB nucleotide sequences. As a proxy for the pre-selection repertoire, out-of-frame TCRB sequences from naive cells were analyzed. TCRdb obtained this table from immuneACCESS and retained in-frame rearrangements with V and J assigned. These tables miss some clones; where compared with another copy, unresolved V genes account for less than half of the shortfall, and the remainder is unexplained. V and J calls and clone size follow that table, whereas D and trimming were derived from the DNA. This sample comprises about 410,000 clones, about 14% of them detected only once. The biggest ten clones account for approximately 0.038% of the sample.

This clone was found a few times. It has no known antigen specificity. Nothing much larger sits one base from this clone, and base qualities are not available. The specimen sequenced was naive CD4+ T cells from blood. Taken with the paper, the label for cell subset or site translates to: true naive CD4+ T cells. The chain uses TRBV4-1 and TRBJ2-3, with the D gene call left open. This clonotype originated in a young man in good health. Read as DNA, the sequence is TGCGCCAGCAGCCAAGTTGGGAAAATGAGGACAGATACGCAGTATTTT. This encodes CASSQVGKMRTDTQYF.